The TCR beta chain described here comes from a study of blood T cell repertoires in COVID-19. The CDR3 loop spans 13 amino acids. V lost 6 bases, J lost 5 bases, and 5 bases stayed unmatched. Per germline, CDR1 MNHEY and CDR2 SVGAGI. The assay was immunoSEQ multiplex PCR, and TCRdb's table has in-frame clones only and misses some. The table has approximately 200,000 clones, 70% to 90% seen once. This receptor was obtained from a woman aged 25 to 39 with acute or convalescent COVID-19. The chain employs TRBV6-5 and TRBJ2-7, with 9 bases matching TRBD2. What was sequenced was peripheral blood. Here the CDR3 reads CASRVAGVNEQYF. As DNA, the CDR3 is TGTGCCAGCAGGGTAGCGGGAGTGAACGAGCAGTACTTC.